These 21 T cell receptor beta chains share one sample of origin, sequenced in a study of OX40 agonist ivuxolimab in advanced cancers. Here immunoSEQ multiplex PCR was the method, and the copy in TCRdb shows in-frame clones only, minus some. Among about 57,000 clones listed, approximately 95% were seen once. This specimen consisted of CD4+ or CD8+ T cells sorted from blood, obtained in a trial of the OX40 agonist ivuxolimab. The receptors shown here come from an adult with an advanced solid tumor such as melanoma, head and neck, liver or kidney cancer.

The genes are TRBV7-6 and TRBJ2-1; tentatively, D is TRBD1 (6 bases). The CDR3 runs 16 residues. V was clipped by 2 bases and J by 0 bases, with 11 bases between them. Germline CDR1 is SGHVS and CDR2 is FNYEAQ. This CDR3 is CASSLTGWVSYNEQFF. The CDR3 bases are TGTGCCAGCAGCTTAACAGGGTGGGTCTCCTACAATGAGCAGTTCTTC.

V gene TRBV4-3 combines with J gene TRBJ2-1, with 8 bases aligning to TRBD2. CDR3 size: 15 residues. Germline loops: CDR1 LGHNA, CDR2 YSLEER. The V gene end was trimmed by 5 bases and the J gene end by 0 bases; junction bases not matched to a gene: 3. Here the CDR3 reads CASSLLADSYNEQFF. In DNA, the CDR3 is TGCGCCAGCAGCTTACTAGCGGACTCCTACAATGAGCAGTTCTTC.

A single count supports this clone. This chain connects TRBV5-5 to TRBJ1-2, with D uncertain. CDR1 is SGHKS, CDR2 YYEKEE, per germline (reference sequence). This CDR3 comprises 14 residues. The V and J ends lost 0 bases and 4 bases respectively, with 10 bases between them. The CDR3 here is CASSLVGPSYGYTF. In DNA, the CDR3 is TGTGCCAGCAGCTTGGTAGGACCATCCTATGGCTACACCTTC.

V and J are TRBV19 and TRBJ2-1, with D perhaps matching TRBD1 or TRBD2 (7 bases each). CDR3 length equals 20 residues. The germline V gene encodes CDR1 LNHDA and CDR2 SQIVND (reference sequence). V was trimmed by 7 bases and J by 0 bases, leaving 28 bases between them. DNA of the CDR3: TGTGCCAGTACGTCCAGGGGGGTAGGCGGGAGCAGAAGCTCCTACAATGAGCAGTTCTTC. Protein product: CASTSRGVGGSRSSYNEQFF.

This clone was seen once. The chain employs TRBV30 and TRBJ1-2; a weak D match, TRBD1 (5 bases). The CDR3 extends over 13 amino acids. Looked up from germline, CDR1 is GTSNPN and CDR2 is SVGIG (reference sequence). Trimming took off 5 bases at V and 6 bases at J, with 16 bases between the two ends. The CDR3 DNA sequence: TGTGCCTGGTCATTGGGGGTGAACGATGGCTACACCTTC. As protein: CAWSLGVNDGYTF.

The chain carries TRBV27 and TRBJ2-1; 7 nucleotides match TRBD2. J lost 0 bases, V lost 2 bases, and 4 bases had no gene match. This CDR3 has 16 residues. CDR1 is MNHEY and CDR2 is SMNVEV in the germline V gene (reference sequence). CDR3 bases: TGTGCCAGCAGTTTAGCGGGAGAAACCTCCTACAATGAGCAGTTCTTC. Translating gives CASSLAGETSYNEQFF.

This chain uses TRBV7-9 with TRBJ2-1; D uncertain. CDR3 length: 12 amino acids. Trimming removed 5 bases at V and 5 bases at J, with 7 bases between. The germline V gene has CDR1 SEHNR and CDR2 FQNEAQ (reference sequence). The CDR3 loop reads CASSVQNNEQFF. In DNA, the CDR3 is TGTGCCAGCAGCGTGCAGAACAATGAGCAGTTCTTC. Complete variable domain (other parts from reference TRBV7-9 and TRBJ2-1): DTGVSQNPRHKITKRGQNVTFRCDPISEHNRLYWYRQTLGQGPEFLTYFQNEAQLEKSRLLSDRFSAERPKGSFSTLEIQRTEQGDSAMYLCASSVQNNEQFFGPGTRLTVL.

The chain combines TRBV2 with TRBJ2-7; no clear D. From germline, CDR1 is SNHLY and CDR2 FYNNEI. The CDR3 contains 15 residues. The germline V and J ends were trimmed by 3 bases and 4 bases, with 16 bases remaining between them. Written as DNA, the CDR3 is TGTGCCAGCAGTGAGTCGGCAGCCTACTCGTACGAGCAGTACTTC. Protein sequence: CASSESAAYSYEQYF.

CDR3 coding DNA: TGTGCCACCAGCAGAAGGGATTTGGGGGAGGGTACGCAGTATTTT. This sequence encodes CATSRRDLGEGTQYF. V gene TRBV15 combines with J gene TRBJ2-3; 7 bases map to TRBD2. Germline lookup yields CDR1 LNHNV and CDR2 YYDKDF (reference sequence). CDR3 size: 15 residues. V shed 2 bases and J 8 bases; nucleotides not matched to a gene: 10.

The chain couples TRBV6-1 to TRBJ1-5, with D tentatively TRBD1 (5 bases). V lost 2 bases to trimming and J lost 4 bases, with 18 bases between them. Germline assignment: CDR1 MNHNS and CDR2 SASEGT. This CDR3 is 17 amino acids long. CDR3 coding DNA: TGTGCCAGCAGTGAAAGTGCCAGGGCCGCGAGAAATCAGCCCCAGCATTTT. This codes for CASSESARAARNQPQHF.

This chain uses TRBV5-1 with TRBJ2-7, with TRBD2 matching over 9 bases. After removal of 4 bases from V and 4 bases from J, the junction contained 9 bases not matched to a gene. The CDR3 length is 15 residues. Germline CDR1 SGHRS, CDR2 YFSETQ. CDR3 sequence (DNA): TGCGCCAGCAGCGAGCCAGCGGGAGGAATATACGAGCAGTACTTC. Its translation: CASSEPAGGIYEQYF.

V is TRBV28 and J is TRBJ2-7; D is unresolved. This CDR3 has 14 residues. Per the germline V gene, CDR1 is MDHEN and CDR2 is SYDVKM. V lost 4 bases and J lost 3, with 13 bases in between. This chain's CDR3 is CASSYLGSVYEQYF. The CDR3 DNA reads as TGTGCCAGCAGTTACCTGGGAAGTGTCTACGAGCAGTACTTC.

The CDR3 loop reads CASSSQGQAGELFF. The CDR3 DNA follows: TGCGCCAGCAGCTCACAGGGTCAGGCCGGGGAGCTGTTTTTT. The chain combines TRBV5-1 with TRBJ2-2; TRBD1 might be the D (6 bases). Germline-derived CDR1 and CDR2 are SGHRS and YFSETQ. Trimming removed 3 bases from V and 6 bases from J, with 12 bases in between. The CDR3 consists of 14 residues.

The genes are TRBV4-3 and TRBJ2-7; no clear D gene. Germline-derived CDR1 and CDR2 are LGHNA and YSLEER. Deletions cut 0 bases from V and 3 bases from J, with 12 bases between. The CDR3 has 15 amino acids. This CDR3 reads CASSQDLESFYEQYF. In DNA, the CDR3 is TGCGCCAGCAGCCAAGATCTCGAGAGTTTCTACGAGCAGTACTTC.

This clone was observed a handful of times. The gene calls are TRBV9 and TRBJ1-5, with TRBD1 as a possible D gene (5 bases). Germline assignment: CDR1 SGDLS and CDR2 YYNGEE. The CDR3 runs 15 residues. The germline V and J ends were trimmed by 0 bases and 2 bases, with 9 bases remaining between them. As DNA, the CDR3 is TGTGCCAGCAGCGTAGATTTAGGGGGCAATCAGCCCCAGCATTTT. This codes for CASSVDLGGNQPQHF.

The V and J genes are TRBV6-1 and TRBJ2-7, with D unclear. There are 13 residues in the CDR3. From germline, CDR1 is MNHNS and CDR2 SASEGT. Trimming pared 5 bases from V and 3 bases from J, leaving 11 bases between. DNA for the CDR3: TGTGCCAGCAGTTCCCGGGCAATCTACGAGCAGTACTTC. Translated: CASSSRAIYEQYF.

The chain is built from TRBV13 and TRBJ2-1, with 12 bases lining up with TRBD2. CDR1 PRHDT and CDR2 FYEKMQ come from the germline V gene (reference sequence). Trimming took 5 bases from V and 2 from J; bases not matched to a gene: 4. This CDR3 spans 16 amino acids. The CDR3 region has the DNA TGTGCCAGCAGCCCCCGGACTAGCGGGACCTACAATGAGCAGTTCTTC. The encoded protein is CASSPRTSGTYNEQFF.

This chain links TRBV7-8 with TRBJ2-1; 11 nucleotides match TRBD2. CDR1 SGHVS and CDR2 FQNEAQ come from the germline V gene. This CDR3 spans 16 amino acids. J gave up 6 bases and V 5 bases, and 9 bases lay outside the gene matches. CDR3 DNA: TGTGCCAGCAGCCCCCCGCTAGCGGGAGGTAGCAATGAGCAGTTCTTC. This gives the protein CASSPPLAGGSNEQFF.

The chain is built from TRBV9 and TRBJ2-7; D remains ambiguous. The germline V and J ends were trimmed by 5 bases and 3 bases, with 6 bases remaining between them. The germline gives CDR1 SGDLS, CDR2 YYNGEE. The CDR3 consists of 11 residues. DNA for the CDR3: TGTGCCAGCAGAACCCTCTACGAGCAGTACTTC. Translating it yields CASRTLYEQYF.

This clone appeared a single time. The rearrangement uses TRBV7-8 and TRBJ1-4, with unresolved D. This CDR3 is built from 16 residues. The germline gives CDR1 SGHVS, CDR2 FQNEAQ. Trimming took off 5 bases at V and 3 bases at J, with 16 bases between the two ends. The CDR3 DNA is TGTGCCAGCAGCCTACTCTGGGTCAGACCTAATGAAAAACTGTTTTTT. Protein: CASSLLWVRPNEKLFF.

This clone was observed once. V gene TRBV6-5 combines with J gene TRBJ2-1; TRBD2 agrees at 12 bases. The germline V gene encodes CDR1 MNHEY and CDR2 SVGAGI. Unmatched junction bases numbered 12, after V lost 11 bases and J lost 10 bases. The CDR3 covers 14 residues. The CDR3 coding sequence is TGTGCCTCGGGGCTAGCGGGAGGGCCGGGGGAGCAGTTCTTC. This gives the protein CASGLAGGPGEQFF.